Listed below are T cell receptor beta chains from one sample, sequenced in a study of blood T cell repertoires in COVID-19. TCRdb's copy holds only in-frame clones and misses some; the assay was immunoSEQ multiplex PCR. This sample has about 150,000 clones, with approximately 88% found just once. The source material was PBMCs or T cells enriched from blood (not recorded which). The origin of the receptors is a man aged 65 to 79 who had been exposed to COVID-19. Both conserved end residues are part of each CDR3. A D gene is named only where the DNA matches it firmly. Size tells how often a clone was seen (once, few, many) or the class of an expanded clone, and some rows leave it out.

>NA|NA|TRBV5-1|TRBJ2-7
TGCGCCAGCAGCCCAGAAACCGGGACTGTCTCCTACGAGCAGTACTTC
CASSPETGTVSYEQYF
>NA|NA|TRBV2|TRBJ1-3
TGTGCCAGCGGGGAACAGGGTTCGGGAAACACCATATATTTT
CASGEQGSGNTIYF
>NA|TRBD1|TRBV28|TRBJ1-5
TGTGCCAGCAGTCAGTCCGGGACAGGGGGAGGGGGTCAGCCCCAGCATTTT
CASSQSGTGGGGQPQHF
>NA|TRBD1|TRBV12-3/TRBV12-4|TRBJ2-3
TGTGCCAGCAGACAGGGGCCAGATACGCAGTATTTT
CASRQGPDTQYF
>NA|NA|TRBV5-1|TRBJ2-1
TGCGCCAGCAGCCTCCGGCCTCCAATTATATCTAGCTCCTACAATGAGCAGTTCTTC
CASSLRPPIISSSYNEQFF
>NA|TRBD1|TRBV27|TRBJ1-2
TGTGCCAGCAGTGGGGCGACAGGGAGAGGCTACACCTTC
CASSGATGRGYTF
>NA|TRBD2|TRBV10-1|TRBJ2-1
TGCGCCAGCAGGGGGGGACTAGCGGGAGGGCCCTCCAATGAGCAGTTCTTC
CASRGGLAGGPSNEQFF
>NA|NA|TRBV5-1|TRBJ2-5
TGCGCCAGCAGCCCGTTCGGGGGGCAGGGAGAGACCCAGTACTTC
CASSPFGGQGETQYF
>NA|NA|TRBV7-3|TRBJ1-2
TGTGCCAGCAGCACTCCAATTGAAGGGAGAGAGGCCACCTTC
CASSTPIEGREATF
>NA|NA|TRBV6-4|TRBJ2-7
TGTGCCAGCAGTCTCCACCAGGGCTACGAGCAGTACTTC
CASSLHQGYEQYF
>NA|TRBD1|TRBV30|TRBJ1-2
TGTGCCTGGAGTATCGGGACAGGGGGTTTATTGTATGGCTACACCTTC
CAWSIGTGGLLYGYTF
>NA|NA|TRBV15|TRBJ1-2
TGTGCCACCAGCAGAGCCCCCGGTTTCGACAGGACGGGAGGCTACACCTTC
CATSRAPGFDRTGGYTF
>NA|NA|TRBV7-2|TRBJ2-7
TGTGCCAGCAGCTTAGGTGCGGACACCTGGTCCGAGCAGTACTTC
CASSLGADTWSEQYF
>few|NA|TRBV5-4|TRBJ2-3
TGTGCCAGCAGCTTAGATCCTAGCGCCTATACGCAGTATTTT
CASSLDPSAYTQYF
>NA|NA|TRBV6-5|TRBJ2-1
TGTGCCAGCGTTCTTTCTTCTTCCTCCTACAATGAGCAGTTCTTC
CASVLSSSSYNEQFF
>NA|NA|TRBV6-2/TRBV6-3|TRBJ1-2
TGTGCCAGCACCCCCCGGAACAGGGCTAACTATGGCTACACCTTC
CASTPRNRANYGYTF
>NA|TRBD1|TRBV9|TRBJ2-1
TGTGCCACCTCCCGGACAGGGGCCTACAATGAGCAGTTCTTC
CATSRTGAYNEQFF
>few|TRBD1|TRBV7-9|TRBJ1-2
TGTGCCAGCACCCTGCCGGGACAGGGCCATGGCTACACCTTC
CASTLPGQGHGYTF
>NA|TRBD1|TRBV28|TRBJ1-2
TGTGCCAGCAGGCCTAGTGGACAGGGTTGGGGCTACACCTTC
CASRPSGQGWGYTF
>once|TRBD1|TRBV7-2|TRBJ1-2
TGTGCCAGCAGTCCGGGACAGGGGTCTTCTGGCTACACCTTC
CASSPGQGSSGYTF
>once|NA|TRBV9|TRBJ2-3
TGTGCCAGCGGAGGGCGGGGAACCGGAGATACGCAGTATTTT
CASGGRGTGDTQYF
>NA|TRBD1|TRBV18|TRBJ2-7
TGTGCCAGCTCACCAAGGGAGCAGGGGGCCTCGAAACTTCGGGTCGAGCAGTACTTC
CASSPREQGASKLRVEQYF
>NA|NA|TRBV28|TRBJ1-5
TGTGCCAGCAGTTCACAGGGACAGCCCCAGCATTTT
CASSSQGQPQHF
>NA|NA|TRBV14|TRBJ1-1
TGTGCCAGCAGCCGGCAGATGAACACTGAAGCTTTCTTT
CASSRQMNTEAFF
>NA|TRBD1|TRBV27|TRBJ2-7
TGTGCCAGCTCTCCAGGGGGTCCCTACGAGCAGTACTTC
CASSPGGPYEQYF
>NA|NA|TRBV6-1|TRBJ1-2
TGTGCCAGCAGTGAAAGGGGGAAGTATGGCTACACCTTC
CASSERGKYGYTF
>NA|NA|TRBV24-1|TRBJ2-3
TGTGCCACCAGTCCCGGGGGCCAGGGGGAGGCAGATACGCAGTATTTT
CATSPGGQGEADTQYF
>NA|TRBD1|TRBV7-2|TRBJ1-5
TGTGCCAGCAGACTGACAGGGGGCGGGGAGCCCCAGCATTTT
CASRLTGGGEPQHF
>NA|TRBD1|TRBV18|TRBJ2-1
TGTGCCAGCTCACCGGACAGGGCTAACAATGAGCAGTTCTTC
CASSPDRANNEQFF
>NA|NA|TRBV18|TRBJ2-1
TGTGCCAGCTCACCACCACCCGCTAGGAATGAGCAGTTCTTC
CASSPPPARNEQFF
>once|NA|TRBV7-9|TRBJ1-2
TGTGCCAGCAACCATATACAGGCTCCCGATTATGGCTACACCTTC
CASNHIQAPDYGYTF
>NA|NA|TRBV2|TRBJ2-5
TGTGCCAGCAGTGAATTAGGGGGGGCAGGTCAAGAGACCCAGTACTTC
CASSELGGAGQETQYF
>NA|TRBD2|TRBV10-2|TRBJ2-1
TGCGCCAGCAGTGAGCCCCTCGCGGGAGGAATACATGAGCAGTTCTTC
CASSEPLAGGIHEQFF
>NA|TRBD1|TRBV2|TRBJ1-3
TGTGCCAGTGGGGGACAGCTCGGAAACACCATATATTTT
CASGGQLGNTIYF
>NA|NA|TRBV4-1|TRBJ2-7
TGCGCCAGCAGCCAGGGCGAGAACGCCTACGAGCAGTACTTC
CASSQGENAYEQYF
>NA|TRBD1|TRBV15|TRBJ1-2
TGTGCCACCAGCCCGGGACAGGGAAAATTCTATGGCTACACTTTC
CATSPGQGKFYGYTF
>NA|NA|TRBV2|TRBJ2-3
TGTGCCAGCAGTGTGTCGCTAACGAGCACAGATACGCAGTATTTT
CASSVSLTSTDTQYF
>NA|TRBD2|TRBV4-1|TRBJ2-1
TGCGCCAGCAGCCCACGGATGACTAGCGGGGGCCAAAGGAGCTCCTACAATGAGCAGTTCTTC
CASSPRMTSGGQRSSYNEQFF
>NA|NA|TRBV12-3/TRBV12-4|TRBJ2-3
TGTGCCAGCAGTTCGACAGAAGATACGCAGTATTTT
CASSSTEDTQYF
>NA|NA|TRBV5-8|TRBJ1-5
TGTGCCAGCAGCCCGCGTCGACAGTCCCAGCATTTT
CASSPRRQSQHF
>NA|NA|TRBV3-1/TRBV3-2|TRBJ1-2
TGTGCCAGCAGCCAAGGACACCCGAACTATGGCTACACCTTC
CASSQGHPNYGYTF
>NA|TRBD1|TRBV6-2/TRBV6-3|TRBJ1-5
TGTGCCAGCAGTGGACAGGGTTTGGGCAATCAGCCCCAGCATTTT
CASSGQGLGNQPQHF
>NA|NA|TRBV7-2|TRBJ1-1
TGTGCCAGCAGCCCCCGGGGTCCGTTAAACACTGAAGCTTTCTTT
CASSPRGPLNTEAFF
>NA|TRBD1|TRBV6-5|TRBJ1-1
TGTGCCAGCAGCCAATCCCGGGACAGGGGAACTGAAGCTTTCTTT
CASSQSRDRGTEAFF
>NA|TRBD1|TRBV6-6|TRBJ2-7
TGTGCCAGCAGTTACCTACTCGGGACAGCGTACGAGCAGTACTTC
CASSYLLGTAYEQYF
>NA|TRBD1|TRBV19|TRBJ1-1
TGTGCCAGTAGTCACCCAGGGGGGACTCTGAACACTGAAGCTTTCTTT
CASSHPGGTLNTEAFF
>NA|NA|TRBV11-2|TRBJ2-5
TGTGCCAGCAGGGGGCGATTTGAGACCCAGTACTTC
CASRGRFETQYF
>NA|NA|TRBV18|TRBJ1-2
TGTGCCAGCTCACCGCAGGTGGATCTGAATGGCTACACCTTC
CASSPQVDLNGYTF
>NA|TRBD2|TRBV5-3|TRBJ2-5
TGTGCCAGAAGCTTCAGGACTAGAAGAGAAACCCAGTACTTC
CARSFRTRRETQYF
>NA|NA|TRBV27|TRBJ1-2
TGTGCCAGCAGTTTTGTTTCAGGGAATAACGGCTACACCTTC
CASSFVSGNNGYTF
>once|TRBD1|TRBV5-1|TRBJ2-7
TGCGCCAGCAGCCTGACAGGGTACGAGCAGTACTTC
CASSLTGYEQYF
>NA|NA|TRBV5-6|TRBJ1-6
TGTGCCAGCAGCCCCCAGGGAGGGCTGAATTCACCCCTCCACTTT
CASSPQGGLNSPLHF
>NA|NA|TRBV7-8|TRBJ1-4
TGTGCCAGCAGCTTAGACAGAGATGAAAAACTGTTTTTT
CASSLDRDEKLFF